The 17 T cell receptor beta chains below come from one sample, sequenced in a study of shared clonotypes between healthy human individuals. Profiling relied on immunoSEQ multiplex PCR, and the TCRdb table lists in-frame clones only, not all of them. Of about 500,000 clones in the sample, 77% were seen once. Sequences were obtained from PBMCs. Every receptor here comes from a woman aged 40 to 50 in good health. Some clones in this sample may be carry-over from other donors' samples.

This sequence joins TRBV4-1 and TRBJ2-2; 15 bases are shared with TRBD2. The junction had 3 bases not matched to a gene; V was cut back by 1 base and J by 0 bases. From germline, CDR1 is MGHRA and CDR2 YSYEKL. The CDR3 totals 19 residues. The CDR3 is CASSQVGLAGGPNTGELFF. The CDR3 coding sequence is TGCGCCAGCAGCCAAGTTGGACTAGCGGGAGGGCCGAACACCGGGGAGCTGTTTTTT.

The V call is TRBV19, the J call TRBJ1-1; D call uncertain. Trimming removed 1 base from V and 11 bases from J, with 11 bases in between. This CDR3 contains 12 residues. Germline V gives CDR1 LNHDA, CDR2 SQIVND (reference sequence). In DNA form, the CDR3 reads TGTGCCAGTAGTATAGGTTGGGGAAATGCTTTCTTT. Its protein is CASSIGWGNAFF.

V is TRBV9 and J is TRBJ1-2; the D is unclear. The germline CDR1 and CDR2 sequences are SGDLS and YYNGEE. The germline V and J ends were trimmed by 4 bases and 4 bases, with 14 bases remaining between them. CDR3 size: 14 residues. Written as DNA, the CDR3 is TGTGCCAGCAGCCAGGATAGGGCTCTCTATGGCTACACCTTC. Protein product: CASSQDRALYGYTF.

The rearrangement joins TRBV28 to TRBJ2-7; a weak D match, TRBD1 (6 bases). CDR1 MDHEN and CDR2 SYDVKM come from the germline V gene. The CDR3 covers 13 residues. The ends were cut back, 6 bases at V and 6 bases at J, with 15 bases in the middle. The CDR3 coding sequence is TGTGCCAGCAGGCGGACAGCCCGTAGCGAGCAGTACTTC. Its protein is CASRRTARSEQYF.

There are many counts of this clone. This chain joins TRBV4-2 and TRBJ2-3; no firm D call. The CDR3 is 17 residues long. Between the trimmed V and J ends, which lost 0 bases and 2 bases, there was a span of 15 bases. CDR1 and CDR2 (germline): LGHNA, YNFKEQ. The CDR3 spells CASSQDRSIEPTDTQYF. DNA for the CDR3: TGTGCCAGCAGCCAAGATCGGTCCATCGAACCCACAGATACGCAGTATTTT.

As to this clone: A read error may account for a junction end that differs from germline. The chain joins TRBV14 to TRBJ2-7; 8 nucleotides align to TRBD2. In germline, CDR1 is SGHDN, CDR2 FVKESK. This CDR3 comprises 12 residues. The CDR3, as DNA: TGTGCCAGCAGCCAAGATTTGAGCGGGAGACACTTC. Protein sequence: CASSQDLSGRHF.

This chain uses TRBV6-1 with TRBJ1-5, with D unclear. The CDR3 consists of 14 residues. The V and J ends lost 8 bases and 0 bases respectively, with 11 bases between them. Germline CDR1 is MNHNS and CDR2 is SASEGT. CDR3 nucleotide sequence: TGTGCCAGCGTGTGGCAAGGTAGCAATCAGCCCCAGCATTTT. Encoded protein: CASVWQGSNQPQHF.

Turning to this clone: The sample holds other DNA sequences that translate to the same CDR3. The chain joins TRBV29-1 to TRBJ2-7; 8 bases are shared with TRBD2. After removal of 3 bases from V and 2 bases from J, the junction contained 6 bases not matched to a gene. Germline V gives CDR1 SQVTM, CDR2 ANQGSEA. CDR3 length equals 14 residues. CDR3 sequence (DNA): TGCAGCGTTGATGGATTAGCGGGAACCTACGAGCAGTACTTC. As protein: CSVDGLAGTYEQYF.

The rearrangement uses TRBV7-9 and TRBJ2-7; 8 positions match TRBD2. Germline loops: CDR1 SEHNR, CDR2 FQNEAQ (reference sequence). V was clipped by 5 bases and J by 4 bases; unmatched bases: 13. The CDR3 runs 16 residues. CDR3 nucleotide sequence: TGTGCCAGCAGCCCCCGGGGGGGCGGTCTAAGTTACGAGCAGTACTTC. The encoded protein is CASSPRGGGLSYEQYF.

The CDR3 DNA reads as TGTGCCAGCAGCTTAGATGGGGACTACGAATACAATGAGCAGTTCTTC. It yields the protein CASSLDGDYEYNEQFF. The genes are TRBV7-3 and TRBJ2-1, with 7 bases lining up with TRBD2. The length of the CDR3 is 16 residues. From germline, CDR1 is SGHTA and CDR2 FQGTGA. V trimming: 2 bases; J trimming: 4 bases; junction bases outside the gene matches: 8.

The gene calls are TRBV7-2 and TRBJ2-3, with D unresolved. The CDR3 has 14 residues. Germline loops: CDR1 SGHTA, CDR2 FQGNSA. V lost 0 bases to trimming and J lost 1 base, with 5 bases between them. CDR3 residues: CASSLAHRTDTQYF. The CDR3 DNA reads TGTGCCAGCAGCTTAGCGCATCGCACAGATACGCAGTATTTT.

The chain is built from TRBV5-4 and TRBJ1-2, with a weak D call TRBD1 (5 bases). CDR3 size: 14 residues. The germline gives CDR1 SGHNT, CDR2 YYREEE (reference sequence). With 4 bases removed from V and 2 bases from J, the gap between germline ends came to 12 bases. In nucleotides, the CDR3 is TGTGCCAGCAGCAACAGCAGGGTCAACTATGGCTACACCTTC. This translates into CASSNSRVNYGYTF. Full variable domain (remainder filled in from reference TRBV5-4 and TRBJ1-2): ETGVTQSPTHLIKTRGQQVTLRCSSQSGHNTVSWYQQALGQGPQFIFQYYREEENGRGNFPPRFSGLQFPNYSSELNVNALELDDSALYLCASSNSRVNYGYTFGSGTRLTVV.

The genes are TRBV7-7 and TRBJ2-7; D unresolved. The V and J ends lost 1 base and 3 bases respectively, with 7 bases between them. CDR1 SSHAT and CDR2 FNYEAQ come from the germline V gene (reference sequence). The CDR3 is 13 amino acids. CDR3 sequence reads: CASSLGDGYEQYF. CDR3 nucleotides: TGTGCCAGCAGCTTAGGTGATGGCTACGAGCAGTACTTC.

The chain joins TRBV6-5 to TRBJ2-5; D remains unclear. The CDR3 totals 14 residues. Trimming pared 2 bases from V and 5 bases from J, leaving 12 bases between. Germline V gives CDR1 MNHEY, CDR2 SVGAGI. The CDR3, as DNA: TGTGCCAGCAGTTACCGGTCCGGAGCTGAGACCCAGTACTTC. Its translation: CASSYRSGAETQYF.

The V call is TRBV27, the J call TRBJ1-1; TRBD1 is a possible D gene (5 bases). V was trimmed by 2 bases and J by 2 bases, leaving 12 bases between them. Germline values: CDR1 MNHEY, CDR2 SMNVEV (reference sequence). The CDR3 is 15 amino acids. In DNA form, the CDR3 reads TGTGCCAGCAGTTTAGGGCCGGGGGGAAACACTGAAGCTTTCTTT. Protein: CASSLGPGGNTEAFF.

This clone was picked up a small number of times. This clone may be a read error of a much larger clone one base away. Other DNA sequences of this sample code for an identical CDR3. The V and J genes are TRBV5-6 and TRBJ1-2; a possible D gene is TRBD1 (6 bases). V was shortened by 4 bases and J by 4 bases, with 11 bases between the two germline ends. There are 13 residues in the CDR3. The germline gives CDR1 SGHDT, CDR2 YYEEEE. CDR3 sequence: CASSLRGAYGYTF. CDR3 in DNA: TGTGCCAGCAGCCTGCGGGGGGCCTATGGCTACACCTTC.

On this clone itself: A far larger clone lies a single base away; this is likely a read error. The chain recombines TRBV7-9 with TRBJ2-2, with 10 bases that match TRBD1. Germline V gene data show CDR1 as SEHNR and CDR2 as FQNEAQ (reference sequence). The CDR3 covers 15 residues. The CDR3 DNA sequence: TGTGACAGCAGGTTGGGGACAGGGGCCACCGGGGAGCTGTTTTTT. It codes for CDSRLGTGATGELFF.